This T cell receptor (beta chain) was identified in a study of chemoradiotherapy in HPV16-positive cancers. Findings of the study overall: Better recurrence-free survival went with HPV-responsive T-cell expansion in HPV16-positive patients. Candidate HPV-specific clones and E7-related TCR motifs grew in tumor during treatment.

Samples were taken several times over chemoradiotherapy. Comments on this clone: Its antigen is undetermined.

Only in-frame clones appear in the TCRdb table, and some are missing; sequencing was by immunoSEQ multiplex PCR. The profile shows around 13,000 clones, under 75% of them singletons. V lost 0 bases and J 0 bases, leaving 9 bases between the germline ends. This CDR3 region has 16 residues. Germline loops: CDR1 GTSNPN, CDR2 SVGIG (reference sequence). Sampling took place from a patient who underwent chemoradiotherapy. This TCR came from a human donor with HPV-associated anogenital cancer. This sequence joins TRBV30 and TRBJ1-6; no reliable D call. CDR3 DNA: TGTGCCTGGAGTGTAAAAGGGAGCTCCTATAATTCACCCCTCCACTTT. Translation: CAWSVKGSSYNSPLHF.